This TCR beta chain was documented in a study of CD8 T cells in Susac syndrome. Random hexamers were used to reverse transcribe 0.5 to 1 ug of RNA. One entry per CDR3 protein, called by TCRdb with MiXCR from the immunoSEQ multiplex PCR reads. The repertoire consists of about 430,000 distinct CDR3 sequences, with around 85% occurring once and the leading ten covering roughly 0.11%. The V gene lost 2 bases and the J gene lost 5 bases, with 9 bases spanning the gap. The CDR3 contains 13 residues. Per germline, CDR1 DFQATT and CDR2 SNEGSKA (reference sequence). The V call is TRBV20-1, the J call TRBJ2-2; weak D call: TRBD2 (6 bases). The sequenced sample was CD8+ T cells from PBMCs. The receptor was isolated from a human donor with multiple sclerosis. The chain's CDR3 is CSARLGGTGELFF. In DNA, the CDR3 is TGCAGTGCTAGACTGGGGGGAACCGGGGAGCTGTTTTTT.